This TCR beta chain stems from a study of cytomegalovirus exposure and HLA in healthy donors. Study findings and constraints: Later analysis suggested links between common viral pathogens and several top significant clusters. Testing in vitro showed a few CMV-associated chains specific for CMV antigens.

Notes on this clone: Antigen unknown.

Researchers ran the PCR with 60 Vbeta and 13 Jbeta primers. Sequenced by immunoSEQ multiplex PCR; TCRdb stores in-frame clones only, minus some. Of 150,000 to 200,000 clones in the sample, about 77% were seen once. Germline V CDR1 and CDR2: KGHSH, LQKENI. Between the trimmed V and J ends, which lost 5 bases and 5 bases, there was a span of 15 bases. The CDR3 loop spans 14 amino acids. This clonotype was obtained from a man aged 25 to 40 in good health and CMV-seronegative. The rearrangement joins TRBV18 to TRBJ1-1; D is perhaps TRBD1 (5 bases). The sample was PBMCs. The CDR3 here is CASSSAGGGTEAFF. CDR3 sequence (DNA): TGTGCCAGCTCATCGGCAGGCGGGGGAACTGAAGCTTTCTTT.